This note documents a single T cell receptor (beta chain) sequence. The antigen remains undetermined. This sample stems from a study of cytomegalovirus exposure and HLA in healthy donors. Study-wide findings and caveats: A missense DCLRE1C variant was associated with V- and J-gene trimming of TCR beta chains in a later analysis, and an independent cohort replicated the association.

Amplification used 60 Vbeta primers and 13 Jbeta primers. Method: immunoSEQ multiplex PCR; TCRdb's copy keeps in-frame clones and lacks some. This repertoire shows about 98,000 clones, around 80% found once; its top ten account for over 1.1%. This CDR3 spans 13 amino acids. The V gene lost 0 bases and the J gene lost 9 bases, with 13 bases spanning the gap. CDR1 and CDR2 from the germline V gene are SGDLS and YYNGEE. The sample was PBMCs. The sequence was obtained from a man aged 35-49 years in good health and CMV-seronegative. This chain links TRBV9 with TRBJ2-7; maybe TRBD2 (5 bases). CDR3 bases: TGTGCCAGCAGCGTAGAAGGCGAGGGCGGGCAGTACTTC. It is translated as CASSVEGEGGQYF.